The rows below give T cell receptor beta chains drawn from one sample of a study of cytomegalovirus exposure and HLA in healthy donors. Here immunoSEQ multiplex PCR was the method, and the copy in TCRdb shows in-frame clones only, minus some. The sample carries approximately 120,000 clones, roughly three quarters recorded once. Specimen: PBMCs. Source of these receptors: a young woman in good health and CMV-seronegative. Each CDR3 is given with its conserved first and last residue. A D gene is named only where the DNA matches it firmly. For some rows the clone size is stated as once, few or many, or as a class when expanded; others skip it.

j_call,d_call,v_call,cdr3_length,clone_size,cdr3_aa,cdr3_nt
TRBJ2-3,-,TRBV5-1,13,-,CASKTGREDTQYF,TGCGCCAGCAAGACGGGCAGGGAAGATACGCAGTATTTT
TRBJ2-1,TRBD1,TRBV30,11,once,CAWSVQGEKFF,TGTGCCTGGAGTGTACAGGGGGAAAAGTTCTTC
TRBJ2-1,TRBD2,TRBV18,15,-,CASSPGLAKYNEQFF,TGTGCCAGCTCACCAGGACTAGCGAAATACAATGAGCAGTTCTTC
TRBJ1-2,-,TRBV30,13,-,CAWSVLNANGYTF,TGTGCCTGGAGTGTACTAAATGCAAACGGCTACACCTTC
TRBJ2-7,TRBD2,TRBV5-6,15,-,CASSLVRELPYEQYF,TGTGCCAGCAGCTTGGTGCGGGAGCTACCCTACGAGCAGTACTTC
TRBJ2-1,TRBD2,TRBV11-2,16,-,CASSLLAGDTYNEQFF,TGTGCCAGCAGCTTACTAGCGGGGGACACCTACAATGAGCAGTTCTTC
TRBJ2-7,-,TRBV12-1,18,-,CASSFELHTRNRSYEQYF,TGTGCCAGCAGCTTTGAGCTCCACACGAGGAATCGCTCCTACGAGCAGTACTTC
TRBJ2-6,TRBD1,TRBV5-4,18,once,CASSSTGTGGSGANVLTF,TGTGCCAGCAGCTCGACCGGGACAGGGGGCTCTGGGGCCAACGTCCTGACTTTC
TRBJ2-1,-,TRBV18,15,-,CASSPPSGLYNEQFF,TGTGCCAGCTCACCACCCAGCGGATTATACAATGAGCAGTTCTTC
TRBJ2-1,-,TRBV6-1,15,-,CASSDDGGRYNEQFF,TGTGCCAGCAGTGATGACGGGGGACGTTACAATGAGCAGTTCTTC
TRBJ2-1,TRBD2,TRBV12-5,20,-,CASGLVIRDLGGSKGNEQFF,TGTGCTAGTGGTTTGGTAATAAGGGACCTGGGCGGGAGCAAAGGAAATGAGCAGTTCTTC
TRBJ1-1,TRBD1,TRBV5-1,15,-,CASSLVRDRGIEAFF,TGCGCCAGCAGCTTAGTCCGGGACAGGGGCATTGAAGCTTTCTTT
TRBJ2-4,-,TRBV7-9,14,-,CASSQGLAKNIQYF,TGTGCCAGCAGCCAGGGGCTAGCCAAAAACATTCAGTACTTC
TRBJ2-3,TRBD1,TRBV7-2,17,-,CASSQRDRGLSTDTQYF,TGTGCCAGCAGCCAGCGGGACAGGGGGCTTAGCACAGATACGCAGTATTTT
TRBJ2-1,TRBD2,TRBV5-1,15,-,CASSLVAGGPNEQFF,TGCGCCAGCAGCTTGGTAGCGGGAGGGCCCAATGAGCAGTTCTTC
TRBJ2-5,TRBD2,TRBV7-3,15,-,CASSNGTSGLETQYF,TGTGCCAGCAGCAACGGGACTAGCGGGCTAGAGACCCAGTACTTC
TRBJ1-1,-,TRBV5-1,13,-,CASSLFRNTEAFF,TGCGCCAGCAGCTTGTTCCGGAACACTGAAGCTTTCTTT
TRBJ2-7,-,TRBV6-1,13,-,CASSGRATYEQYF,TGTGCCAGCAGCGGCAGGGCCACCTACGAGCAGTACTTC
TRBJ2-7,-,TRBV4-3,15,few,CASSQDFPTEYEQYF,TGCGCCAGCAGCCAAGATTTCCCGACTGAGTACGAGCAGTACTTC
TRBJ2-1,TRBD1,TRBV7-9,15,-,CASSSRTGWTNEQFF,TGTGCCAGCAGCTCCCGGACAGGGTGGACCAATGAGCAGTTCTTC
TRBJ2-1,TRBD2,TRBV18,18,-,CASSPALYQRGSYNEQFF,TGTGCCAGCTCACCGGCTTTATATCAGCGGGGGTCCTACAATGAGCAGTTCTTC
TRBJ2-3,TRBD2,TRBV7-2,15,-,CASSLDSGRADTQYF,TGTGCCAGCAGCTTAGATAGCGGGAGGGCAGATACGCAGTATTTT
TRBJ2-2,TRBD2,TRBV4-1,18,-,CASSRGRLAGGHTGELFF,TGCGCCAGCAGCCGGGGGCGCTTAGCGGGAGGGCACACCGGGGAGCTGTTTTTT
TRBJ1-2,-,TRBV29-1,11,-,CSVYSTYGYTF,TGCAGCGTTTACAGTACCTACGGCTACACCTTC
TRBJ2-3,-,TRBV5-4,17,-,CASSPQQGLAPRDTQYF,TGTGCCAGCAGCCCGCAGCAGGGCCTTGCGCCAAGAGATACGCAGTATTTT
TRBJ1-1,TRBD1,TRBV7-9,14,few,CASTQQGADTEAFF,TGTGCCAGCACCCAACAGGGGGCTGACACTGAAGCTTTCTTT
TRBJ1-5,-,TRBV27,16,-,CASSATGSSGNQPQHF,TGTGCCAGCAGTGCCACAGGGTCTAGTGGCAATCAGCCCCAGCATTTT
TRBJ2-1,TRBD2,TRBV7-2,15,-,CASSLEVGGRVEQFF,TGTGCCAGCAGCTTAGAGGTGGGAGGGAGGGTTGAGCAGTTCTTC
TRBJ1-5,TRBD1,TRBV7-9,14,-,CASSSTGEHQPQHF,TGTGCCAGCAGCTCCACAGGGGAACATCAGCCCCAGCATTTT
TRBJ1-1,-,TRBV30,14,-,CAWESFSGSTEAFF,TGTGCCTGGGAGTCCTTCTCAGGGTCCACTGAAGCTTTCTTT
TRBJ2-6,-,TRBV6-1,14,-,CASRYNSGANVLTF,TGTGCCAGCAGGTACAACTCTGGGGCCAACGTCCTGACTTTC
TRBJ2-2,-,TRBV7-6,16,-,CASSLGSGFNTGELFF,TGTGCCAGCAGCTTGGGCAGCGGGTTCAACACCGGGGAGCTGTTTTTT
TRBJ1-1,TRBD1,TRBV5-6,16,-,CASSLRQGAISDEAFF,TGTGCCAGCAGCTTGAGACAGGGGGCTATATCTGATGAGGCTTTCTTT
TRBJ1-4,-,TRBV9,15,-,CASSVGGGVGEKLFF,TGTGCCAGCAGCGTAGGAGGGGGGGTAGGTGAAAAACTGTTTTTT
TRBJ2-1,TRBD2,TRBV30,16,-,CAWTPGLAGGMGEQFF,TGTGCCTGGACCCCGGGACTAGCGGGGGGGATGGGTGAGCAGTTCTTC
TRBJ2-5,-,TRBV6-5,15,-,CASSPPGAGKETQYF,TGTGCCAGCAGTCCTCCAGGGGCCGGGAAAGAGACCCAGTACTTC
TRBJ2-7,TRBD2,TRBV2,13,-,CASSQREIYEQYF,TGTGCCAGCAGTCAGCGGGAAATCTACGAGCAGTACTTC
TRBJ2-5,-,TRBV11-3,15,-,CASSLDGRDRETQYF,TGTGCCAGCAGCTTAGATGGGCGAGATAGGGAGACCCAGTACTTC
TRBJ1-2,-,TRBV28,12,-,CASSRRGNGYTF,TGTGCCAGCAGCCGCCGGGGGAATGGCTACACCTTC
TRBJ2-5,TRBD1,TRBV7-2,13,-,CASSQDRRETQYF,TGTGCCAGCAGCCAGGACAGGAGGGAGACCCAGTACTTC
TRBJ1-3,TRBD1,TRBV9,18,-,CASSDNDRGRDRGNTIYF,TGTGCCAGCAGCGATAACGACAGGGGCAGGGATAGGGGAAACACCATATATTTT